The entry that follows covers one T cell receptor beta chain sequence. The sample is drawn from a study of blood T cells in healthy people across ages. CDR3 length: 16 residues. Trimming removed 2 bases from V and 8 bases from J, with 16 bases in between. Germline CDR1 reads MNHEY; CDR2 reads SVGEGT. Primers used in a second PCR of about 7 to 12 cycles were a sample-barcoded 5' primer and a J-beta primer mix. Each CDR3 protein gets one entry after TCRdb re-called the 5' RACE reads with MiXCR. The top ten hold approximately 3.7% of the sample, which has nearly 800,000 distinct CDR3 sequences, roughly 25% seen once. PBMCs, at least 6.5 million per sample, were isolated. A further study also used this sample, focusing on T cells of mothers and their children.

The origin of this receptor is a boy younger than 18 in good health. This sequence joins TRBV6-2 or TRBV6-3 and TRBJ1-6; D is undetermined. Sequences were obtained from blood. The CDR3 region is CASSYVQAPVHSPLHF. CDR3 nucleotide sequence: TGTGCCAGCAGTTACGTCCAGGCTCCTGTACATTCACCCCTCCACTTT.